This T cell receptor (beta chain) emerged from a study of blood T cell repertoires in COVID-19. Clones were read by immunoSEQ multiplex PCR, and TCRdb kept only the in-frame ones, dropping some. The data contain some 100,000 clones, more than 65% of them singletons. The material sequenced was peripheral blood. The source is a woman aged 65 to 85 with acute or convalescent COVID-19.

CDR3 nucleotides: TGCGCCAGCAGCCAAGATCTGTGGGGGACAGGGAATGAAAAACTGTTTTTT. Protein: CASSQDLWGTGNEKLFF. This chain uses TRBV4-1 with TRBJ1-4, with 9 bases lining up with TRBD1. V lost 0 bases and J lost 5; bases outside the gene matches: 7. Germline-derived CDR1 and CDR2 are MGHRA and YSYEKL. The CDR3 contains 17 residues.